This TCR beta chain was documented in a study of CXCR3-negative and CXCR3-positive naive CD8 T cells. Whole-study findings and limits: Naive subsets displayed similar surface CD5, and TCR strength was inferred from TRB CDR3 properties. Memory cells showed distinct TRBV-TRBJ patterns, while the two naive subsets matched. Fresh PBMCs were used in most assays, and CXCR3 expression partially decreased after cryopreservation.

As regards this clonotype: Its target is not known.

Libraries of TRB cDNA were made by 5' RACE and carried UMIs. Each CDR3 protein gets one entry in TCRdb, which reprocessed the 5' RACE reads and gives no DNA. Its listing shows approximately 38,000 distinct CDR3 sequences. This CDR3 spans 16 amino acids. Germline values: CDR1 LGHNA, CDR2 YSLEER. The clonotype was recovered from a human donor in good health. Some clones in this sample may be carry-over from other donors' samples. V is TRBV4-3 and J is TRBJ1-1; TCRdb lists TRBD1, though no DNA is available to test this call. The sequenced sample consisted of memory CD8+ T cells from blood. The CDR3 loop is CACSRHHSGTGLEAFF.